This T cell receptor beta chain was profiled in a study of T-cell memory formation after mild COVID-19. The V gene lost 2 bases and the J gene lost 2 bases, with 9 bases spanning the gap. The CDR3 has 14 residues. Germline V gene lookup returns CDR1 MNHEY and CDR2 SVGEGT. This clonotype was observed a handful of times. Each CDR3 protein is one row after TCRdb ran MiXCR on the 5' RACE reads. The sample contains approximately 560,000 distinct CDR3 sequences, roughly a sixth of which appear only once. This receptor was obtained from an adult woman who had mild COVID-19 (a few samples of this study predate the infection). Cell type and time point are not known. Material for sequencing was PBMCs or a T cell subset sorted from them (not recorded which). The V gene is TRBV6-2 or TRBV6-3, the J gene TRBJ1-1, with D possibly being TRBD1 (5 bases). The CDR3 region is CASSYETVNTEAFF. In nucleotides, the CDR3 is TGTGCCAGCAGTTACGAGACAGTAAACACTGAAGCTTTCTTT.